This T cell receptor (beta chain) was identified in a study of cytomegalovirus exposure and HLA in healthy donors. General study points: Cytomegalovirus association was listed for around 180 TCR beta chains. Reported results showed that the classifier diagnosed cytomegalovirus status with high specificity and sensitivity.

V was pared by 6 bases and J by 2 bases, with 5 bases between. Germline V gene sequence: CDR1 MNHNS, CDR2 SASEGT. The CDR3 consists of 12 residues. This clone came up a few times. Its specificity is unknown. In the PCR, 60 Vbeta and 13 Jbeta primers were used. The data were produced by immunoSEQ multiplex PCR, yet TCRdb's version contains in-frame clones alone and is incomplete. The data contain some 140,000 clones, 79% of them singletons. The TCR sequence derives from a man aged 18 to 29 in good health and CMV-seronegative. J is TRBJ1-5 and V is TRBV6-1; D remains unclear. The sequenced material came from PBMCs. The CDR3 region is CASRGGNQPQHF. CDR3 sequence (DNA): TGTGCCAGCAGGGGAGGCAATCAGCCCCAGCATTTT.